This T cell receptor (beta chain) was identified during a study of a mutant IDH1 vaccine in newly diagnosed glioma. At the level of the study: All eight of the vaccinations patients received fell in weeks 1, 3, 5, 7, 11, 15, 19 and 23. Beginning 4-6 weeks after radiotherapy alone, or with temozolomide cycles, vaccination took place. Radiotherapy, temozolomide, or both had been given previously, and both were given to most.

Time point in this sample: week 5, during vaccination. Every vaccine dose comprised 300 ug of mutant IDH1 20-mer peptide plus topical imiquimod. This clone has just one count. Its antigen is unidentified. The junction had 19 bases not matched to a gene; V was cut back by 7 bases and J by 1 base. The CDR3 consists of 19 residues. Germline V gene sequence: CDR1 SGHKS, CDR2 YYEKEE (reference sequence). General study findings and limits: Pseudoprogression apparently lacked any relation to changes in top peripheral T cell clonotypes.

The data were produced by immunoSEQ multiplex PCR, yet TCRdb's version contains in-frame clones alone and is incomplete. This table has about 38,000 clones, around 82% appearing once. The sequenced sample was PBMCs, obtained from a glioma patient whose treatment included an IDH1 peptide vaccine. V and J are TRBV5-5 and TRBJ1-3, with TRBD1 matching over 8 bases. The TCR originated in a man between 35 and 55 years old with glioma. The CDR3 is CASSPLGQGALGSGNTIYF. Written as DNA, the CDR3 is TGTGCCAGCTCCCCTTTAGGGCAGGGGGCGCTGGGGTCTGGAAACACCATATATTTT.